This TCR beta chain emerged from a study of CD4 T cells in relation to SARS-CoV-2 and coronaviruses. Notes on the study in general: The cross-reactivity analysis covered only spike protein, not other viral proteins.

Points on this clone: Its antigen is not known.

Produced via immunoSEQ multiplex PCR; TCRdb's table is partial and in-frame only. Seen here are 38,000 or so clones, roughly 83% observed once, and the top ten hold around 6.6%. V gave up 6 bases and J gave up 4 bases; unmatched junction bases: 8. CDR1 is SGDLS and CDR2 is YYNGEE in the germline V gene. The CDR3 contains 15 residues. The TCR sequence derives from an adult with COVID-19. The chain links TRBV9 to TRBJ2-1, with 9 bases lining up with TRBD2. The sequencing sample was made of naive CD4+ T cells from PBMCs, cultured in vitro. Sample subset: naive CD4+ T cells isolated by negative enrichment. The CDR3 reads CASNGASGIYNEQFF. The CDR3 coding sequence is TGTGCCAGCAACGGCGCTAGCGGGATTTACAATGAGCAGTTCTTC.